The 10 T cell receptor beta chains below come from one sample, sequenced in a study of cytomegalovirus exposure and HLA in healthy donors. The study ran its PCR with 60 Vbeta and 13 Jbeta primers. Produced via immunoSEQ multiplex PCR; TCRdb's table is partial and in-frame only. The sample includes around 97,000 clones, around three quarters of them seen just once. Sequencing was performed on PBMCs. Source of these receptors: a man in his forties or fifties in good health and CMV-seropositive.

The V and J genes are TRBV27 and TRBJ1-5; 8 nucleotides agree with TRBD1. Germline values: CDR1 MNHEY, CDR2 SMNVEV (reference sequence). This CDR3 spans 16 amino acids. The J segment lost 0 bases and the V segment lost 5 bases, leaving 6 bases of the junction unmatched. This chain's CDR3 is CASSPQGGYSNQPQHF. The CDR3 DNA reads as TGTGCCAGCAGTCCACAGGGGGGATATAGCAATCAGCCCCAGCATTTT.

The chain joins TRBV2 to TRBJ1-3; D remains ambiguous. This CDR3 has 15 amino acids. The V end was cut by 4 bases, the J end by 2 bases, with 12 bases between. Per germline, CDR1 SNHLY and CDR2 FYNNEI. For the CDR3, the DNA is TGTGCCAGCAGTGCTAGACGCCCTGCTGGAAACACCATATATTTT. Protein product: CASSARRPAGNTIYF.

The chain uses TRBV28 and TRBJ2-7, with TRBD2 as a possible D gene (6 bases). CDR1 and CDR2 from the germline V gene are MDHEN and SYDVKM. V was clipped by 3 bases and J by 4 bases, with 10 bases between them. CDR3 length equals 13 residues. The CDR3 protein is CASSFGGLYEQYF. The CDR3 nucleotides read TGTGCCAGCAGTTTCGGGGGACTTTACGAGCAGTACTTC.

This clone turned up a few times. V gene TRBV29-1 combines with J gene TRBJ2-1, with 10 bases aligning to TRBD2. The germline V gene encodes CDR1 SQVTM and CDR2 ANQGSEA. V trimming: 3 bases; J trimming: 6 bases; junction bases outside the gene matches: 5. This CDR3 region has 14 residues. This CDR3 reads CSVEILAGVNEQFF. The CDR3 nucleotides are TGCAGCGTTGAGATCCTAGCGGGGGTCAATGAGCAGTTCTTC.

DNA for the CDR3: TGTGCCAGTAGTATGATAGCGGGAGGTACCGGGGAGCTGTTTTTT. It translates to CASSMIAGGTGELFF. This chain joins TRBV19 and TRBJ2-2; 10 bases line up with TRBD2. Germline CDR1 LNHDA, CDR2 SQIVND (reference sequence). The CDR3 loop spans 15 amino acids. V shed 3 bases and J 5 bases; nucleotides not matched to a gene: 3.

This chain links TRBV7-3 with TRBJ2-5; 15 bases fit TRBD2. This CDR3 comprises 16 residues. V lost 3 bases to trimming and J lost 1 base; unmatched junction nucleotides: 0. The germline V gene has CDR1 SGHTA and CDR2 FQGTGA. For the CDR3, the DNA is TGTGCCAGCAGCTTGGGACTAGCGGGAGGCCAAGAGACCCAGTACTTC. Residues: CASSLGLAGGQETQYF.

V and J are TRBV5-8 and TRBJ2-1, with 8 bases lining up with TRBD1. The CDR3 loop spans 15 amino acids. V gave up 0 bases and J gave up 7 bases; unmatched junction bases: 6. Germline assignment: CDR1 SGHTS and CDR2 YDEGEE. Here the CDR3 DNA reads TGTGCCAGCAGCTTGGCCGGACAGGGTAGGAATGAGCAGTTCTTC. It translates to CASSLAGQGRNEQFF.

The V gene is TRBV6-4, the J gene TRBJ1-5; tentatively, D is TRBD1 (5 bases). The CDR3 sequence is 17 residues long. V was cut by 3 bases and J by 4 bases, with 19 bases left in between. CDR1 is MRHNA, CDR2 SNTAGT, per germline. The CDR3 DNA follows: TGTGCCAGCAGTGATTCAAGGGGCTTAAGGAAGAATCAGCCCCAGCATTTT. It specifies CASSDSRGLRKNQPQHF.

V gene TRBV14 combines with J gene TRBJ2-1, with 8 positions matching TRBD1. This CDR3 spans 16 amino acids. The V gene end was trimmed by 4 bases and the J gene end by 7 bases; junction bases not matched to a gene: 12. The germline gives CDR1 SGHDN, CDR2 FVKESK. The DNA of the CDR3 is TGTGCCAGCAGCCCTTATCCCCAGGGGGCGCGGAATGAGCAGTTCTTC. It translates to CASSPYPQGARNEQFF.

This clone was observed a handful of times. The chain uses TRBV5-4 and TRBJ1-2; 10 bases are a match to TRBD1. The germline gives CDR1 SGHNT, CDR2 YYREEE (reference sequence). The CDR3 has 15 residues. The trim removed 1 base at V and 8 bases at J, leaving 8 bases unmatched. As DNA, the CDR3 is TGTGCCAGCAGCTTGAGCCTCGACAGGGGGCTGGGCTACACCTTC. This translates into CASSLSLDRGLGYTF.